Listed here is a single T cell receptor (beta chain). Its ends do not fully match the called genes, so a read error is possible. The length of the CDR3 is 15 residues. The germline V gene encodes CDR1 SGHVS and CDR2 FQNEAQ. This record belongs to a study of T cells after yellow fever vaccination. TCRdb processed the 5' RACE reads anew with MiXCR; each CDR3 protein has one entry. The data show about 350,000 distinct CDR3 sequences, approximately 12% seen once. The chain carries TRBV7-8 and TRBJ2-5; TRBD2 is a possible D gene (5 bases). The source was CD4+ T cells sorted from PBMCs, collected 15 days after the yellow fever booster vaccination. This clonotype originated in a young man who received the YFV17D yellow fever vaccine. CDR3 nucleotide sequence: TGTGCCAGCAGCTCGCACGAACTAGTCCAAGGGACCCAGTACTTC. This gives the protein CASSSHELVQGTQYF. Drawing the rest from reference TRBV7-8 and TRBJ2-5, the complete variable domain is GAGVSQSPRYKVAKRGQDVALRCDPISGHVSLFWYQQALGQGPEFLTYFQNEAQLDKSGLPSDRFFAERPEGSVSTLKIQRTQQEDSAVYLCASSSHELVQGTQYFGPGTRLLVL.